This T cell receptor (beta chain) is drawn from a study of CD8+CD57+ T cells in acquired aplastic anemia. Whole-study context: Mean DNA quantity obtained from sorted CD4+ and CD8+ cells was 2.5 to 4 ug. Whole-study results and caveats: It was found that fewer than 35 CD8+ CDR3 sequences were shared between patients and controls.

The V gene lost 1 base and the J gene lost 0 bases, with 19 bases spanning the gap. The CDR3 has 17 amino acids. Germline CDR1 is DFQATT and CDR2 is SNEGSKA (reference sequence). The authors sequenced patients whose flow cytometry had shown CD8+CD57+ cell expansion. With no exception, the patients had severe acquired aplastic anemia. Blood sampling was performed on the patients, and none of them had received therapy by then. Genomic DNA, the template, was used for profiling of the TCR beta VDJ and CDR3. TCRdb processed the reads anew with MiXCR; each CDR3 protein has one entry. This repertoire shows over 150,000 distinct CDR3 sequences, about 64% found once; its top ten account for approximately 48%. As regards this clonotype: Its antigen is unknown.

This chain connects TRBV20-1 to TRBJ2-7, with D tentatively TRBD1 or TRBD2 (5 bases each). Sequenced material: sorted CD4+, CD8+, or CD8+CD57+ T cells (not recorded which) from PBMCs. The clonotype comes from a human donor with aplastic anemia. In DNA form, the CDR3 reads TGCAGTGCTAGAGTCCCGGGACGCCCTCTTAGCTCCTACGAGCAGTACTTC. This encodes CSARVPGRPLSSYEQYF.